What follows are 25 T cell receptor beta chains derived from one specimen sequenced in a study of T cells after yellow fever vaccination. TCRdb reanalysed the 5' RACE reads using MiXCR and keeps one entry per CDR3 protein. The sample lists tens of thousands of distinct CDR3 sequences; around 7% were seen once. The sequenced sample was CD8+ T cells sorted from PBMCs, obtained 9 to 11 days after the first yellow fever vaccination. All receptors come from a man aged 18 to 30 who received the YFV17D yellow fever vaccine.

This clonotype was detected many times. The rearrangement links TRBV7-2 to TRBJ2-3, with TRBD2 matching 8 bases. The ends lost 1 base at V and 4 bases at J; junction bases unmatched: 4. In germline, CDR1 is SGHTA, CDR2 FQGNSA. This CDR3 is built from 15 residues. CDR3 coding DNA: TGTGCCAGCAGCTTAGGGAGCGGGGGCGCAGATACGCAGTATTTT. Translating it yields CASSLGSGGADTQYF. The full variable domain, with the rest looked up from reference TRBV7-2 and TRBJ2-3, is GAGVSQSPSNKVTEKGKDVELRCDPISGHTALYWYRQSLGQGLEFLIYFQGNSAPDKSGLPSDRFSAERTGGSVSTLTIQRTQQEDSAVYLCASSLGSGGADTQYFGPGTRLTVL.

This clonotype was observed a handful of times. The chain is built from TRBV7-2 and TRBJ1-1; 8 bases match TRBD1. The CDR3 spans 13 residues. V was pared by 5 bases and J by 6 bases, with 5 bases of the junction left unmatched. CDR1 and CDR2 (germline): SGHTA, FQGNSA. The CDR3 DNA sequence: TGTGCCAGCAGCCGCAGGGGGCTGTCTGAAGCTTTCTTT. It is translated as CASSRRGLSEAFF.

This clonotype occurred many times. This CDR3 reads CSASVLAGRHTYEQYV. The CDR3 DNA is TGCAGTGCTAGCGTTCTCGCGGGGAGGCATACCTACGAGCAGTACGTC. V and J are TRBV20-1 and TRBJ2-7; TRBD2 might be the D (6 bases). Trimming took 3 bases from V and 2 from J, leaving 20 bases between them. The CDR3 runs 16 residues. CDR1 is DFQATT, CDR2 SNEGSKA, per germline (reference sequence).

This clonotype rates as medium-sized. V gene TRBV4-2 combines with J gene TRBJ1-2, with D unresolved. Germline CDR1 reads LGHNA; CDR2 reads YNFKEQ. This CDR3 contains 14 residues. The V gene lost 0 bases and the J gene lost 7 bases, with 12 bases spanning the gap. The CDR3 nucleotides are TGTGCCAGCAGCCAAGAGAACGCGGACGGTGGCTACACCTTC. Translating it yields CASSQENADGGYTF.

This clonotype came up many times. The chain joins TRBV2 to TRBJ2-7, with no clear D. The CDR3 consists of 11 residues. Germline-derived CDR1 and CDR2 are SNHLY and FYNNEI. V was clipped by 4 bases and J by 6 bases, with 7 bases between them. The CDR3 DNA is TGTGCCAGCAGTGCAGGTCCCGAGCAGTACTTC. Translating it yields CASSAGPEQYF.

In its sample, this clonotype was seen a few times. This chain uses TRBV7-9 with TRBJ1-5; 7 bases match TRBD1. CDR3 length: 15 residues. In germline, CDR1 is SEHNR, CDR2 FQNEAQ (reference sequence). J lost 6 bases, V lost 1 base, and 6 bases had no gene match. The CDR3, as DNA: TGTGCCAGCAGCTTAGACAGGGGCAAGACTCAGCCCCAGCATTTT. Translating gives CASSLDRGKTQPQHF.

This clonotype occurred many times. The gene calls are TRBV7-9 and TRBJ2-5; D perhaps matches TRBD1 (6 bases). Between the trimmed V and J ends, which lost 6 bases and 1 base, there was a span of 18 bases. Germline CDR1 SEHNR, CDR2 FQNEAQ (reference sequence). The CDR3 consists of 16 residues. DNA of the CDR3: TGTGCCAGCAGATCCCTGCGGACAGCGGCCCAAGAGACCCAGTACTTC. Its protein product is CASRSLRTAAQETQYF.

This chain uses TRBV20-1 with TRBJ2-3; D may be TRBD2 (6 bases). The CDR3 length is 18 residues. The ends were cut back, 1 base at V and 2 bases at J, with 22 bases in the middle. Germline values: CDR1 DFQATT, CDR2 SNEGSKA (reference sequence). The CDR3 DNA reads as TGCAGTGCTAGAGCTGGTTCTGTGTTGCGGGGCCCCACAGATACGCAGTATTTT. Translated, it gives CSARAGSVLRGPTDTQYF.

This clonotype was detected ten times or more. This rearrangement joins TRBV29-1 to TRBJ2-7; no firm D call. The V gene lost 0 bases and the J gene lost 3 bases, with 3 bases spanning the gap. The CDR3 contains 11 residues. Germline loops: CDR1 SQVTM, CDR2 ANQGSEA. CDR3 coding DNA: TGCAGCGTTGAAGAAGGCTACGAGCAGTACTTC. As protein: CSVEEGYEQYF.

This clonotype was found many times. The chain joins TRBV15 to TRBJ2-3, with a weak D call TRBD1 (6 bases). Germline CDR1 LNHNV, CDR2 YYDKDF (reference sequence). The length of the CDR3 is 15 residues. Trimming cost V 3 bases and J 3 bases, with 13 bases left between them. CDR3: CATSRGARRTDTQYF. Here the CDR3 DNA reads TGTGCCACCAGCAGGGGGGCCAGACGGACAGATACGCAGTATTTT.

In nucleotides, the CDR3 is TGTGCCACCAGCAGGGAACTAGCGTATGAGCAGTTCTTC. Protein product: CATSRELAYEQFF. The chain is built from TRBV15 and TRBJ2-1; 7 bases align to TRBD2. CDR1 is LNHNV, CDR2 YYDKDF, per germline (reference sequence). The CDR3 extends over 13 amino acids. The trim removed 3 bases at V and 8 bases at J, leaving 4 bases unmatched.

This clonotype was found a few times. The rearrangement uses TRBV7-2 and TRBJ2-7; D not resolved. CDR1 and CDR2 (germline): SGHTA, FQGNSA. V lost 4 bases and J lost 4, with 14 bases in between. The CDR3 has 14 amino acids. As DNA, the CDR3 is TGTGCCAGCAGCTGGGTGGGTCCCCCTTACGAGCAGTACTTC. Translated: CASSWVGPPYEQYF.

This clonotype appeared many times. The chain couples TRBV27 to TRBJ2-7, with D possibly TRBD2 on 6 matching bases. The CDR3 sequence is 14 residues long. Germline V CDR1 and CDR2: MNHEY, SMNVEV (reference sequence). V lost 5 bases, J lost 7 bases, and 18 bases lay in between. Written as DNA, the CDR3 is TGTGCCAGCAGTCGGACCGGGAGATTGGGGGAGCAGTACGTC. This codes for CASSRTGRLGEQYV.

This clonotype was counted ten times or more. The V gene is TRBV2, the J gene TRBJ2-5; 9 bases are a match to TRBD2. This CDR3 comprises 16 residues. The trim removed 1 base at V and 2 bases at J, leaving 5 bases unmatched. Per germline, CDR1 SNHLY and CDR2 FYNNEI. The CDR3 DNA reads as TGTGCCAGCAGTGAAGAGGTAGCGGGGGCACAAGAGACCCAGTACTTC. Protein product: CASSEEVAGAQETQYF.

The CDR3 spells CASSATNSPGQHF. The CDR3 region has the DNA TGCGCCAGCAGCGCGACAAACTCACCGGGACAGCATTTT. The genes are TRBV4-1 and TRBJ1-3; no firm D call. The DNA matches TRBJ1-5 better at its end, which makes the J call doubtful. The CDR3 has 13 residues. Germline CDR1 MGHRA, CDR2 YSYEKL.

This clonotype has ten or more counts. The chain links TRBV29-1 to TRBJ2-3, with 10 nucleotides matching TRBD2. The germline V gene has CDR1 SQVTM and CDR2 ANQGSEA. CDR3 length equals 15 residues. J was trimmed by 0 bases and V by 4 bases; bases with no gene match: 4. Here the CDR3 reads CSVGGTSASTDTQYF. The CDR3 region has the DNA TGCAGCGTTGGGGGGACTAGCGCGAGCACAGATACGCAGTATTTT.

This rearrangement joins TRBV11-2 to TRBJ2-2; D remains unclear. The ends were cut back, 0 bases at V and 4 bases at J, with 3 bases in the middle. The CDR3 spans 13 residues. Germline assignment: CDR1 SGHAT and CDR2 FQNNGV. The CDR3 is CASSLDATGELFF. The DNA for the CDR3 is TGTGCCAGCAGCTTAGACGCCACCGGGGAGCTGTTTTTT.

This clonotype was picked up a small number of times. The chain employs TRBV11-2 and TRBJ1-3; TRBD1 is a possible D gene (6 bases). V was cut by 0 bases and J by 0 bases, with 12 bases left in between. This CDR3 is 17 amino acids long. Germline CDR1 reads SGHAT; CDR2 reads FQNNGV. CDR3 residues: CASSLDPSGVSGNTIYF. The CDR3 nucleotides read TGTGCCAGCAGCTTAGACCCGTCAGGGGTCTCTGGAAACACCATATATTTT.

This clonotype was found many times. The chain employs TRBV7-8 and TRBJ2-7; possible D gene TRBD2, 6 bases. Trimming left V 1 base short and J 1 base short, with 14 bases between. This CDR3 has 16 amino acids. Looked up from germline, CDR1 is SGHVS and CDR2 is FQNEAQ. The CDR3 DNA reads TGTGCCAGCAGCTTAGGCTCTTCGGGGGTGTCCTACGAGCAGTACGTC. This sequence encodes CASSLGSSGVSYEQYV.

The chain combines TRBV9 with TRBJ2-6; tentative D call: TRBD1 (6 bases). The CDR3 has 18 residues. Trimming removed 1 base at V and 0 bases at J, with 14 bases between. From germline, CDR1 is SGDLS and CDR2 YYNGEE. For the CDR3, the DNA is TGTGCCAGCAGCGTACCGGGACATACCGGCTCTGGGGCCAACGTCCTGACTTTC. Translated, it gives CASSVPGHTGSGANVLTF.

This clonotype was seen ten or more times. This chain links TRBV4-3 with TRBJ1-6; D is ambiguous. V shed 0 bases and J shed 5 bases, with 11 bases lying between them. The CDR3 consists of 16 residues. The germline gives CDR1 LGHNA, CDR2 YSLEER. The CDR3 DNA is TGCGCCAGCAGCCAAGATTGGTCGGTAAATAATTCACCCCTCCACTTT. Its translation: CASSQDWSVNNSPLHF.

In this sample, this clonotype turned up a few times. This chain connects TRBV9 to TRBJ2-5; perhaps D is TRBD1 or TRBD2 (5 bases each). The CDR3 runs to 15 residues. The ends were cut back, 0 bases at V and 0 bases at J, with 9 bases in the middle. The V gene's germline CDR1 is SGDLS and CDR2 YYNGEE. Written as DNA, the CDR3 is TGTGCCAGCAGCGTAGGGAGGACATACCAAGAGACCCAGTACTTC. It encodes CASSVGRTYQETQYF.

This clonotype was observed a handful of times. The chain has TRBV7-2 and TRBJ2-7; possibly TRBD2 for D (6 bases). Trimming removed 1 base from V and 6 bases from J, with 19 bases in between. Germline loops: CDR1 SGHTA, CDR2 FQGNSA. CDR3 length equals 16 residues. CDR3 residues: CASSLEVLLAQSEQYF. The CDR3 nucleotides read TGTGCCAGCAGCTTAGAGGTTTTACTAGCTCAATCCGAGCAGTACTTC.

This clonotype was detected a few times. In DNA form, the CDR3 reads TGCGCCAGCAGCCAAGAGTCGGCGGCGGTAACGCAGTATTTT. This sequence encodes CASSQESAAVTQYF. The chain employs TRBV4-1 and TRBJ2-3, with D hard to call. Looked up from germline, CDR1 is MGHRA and CDR2 is YSYEKL. Between the trimmed V and J ends, which lost 0 bases and 9 bases, there was a span of 13 bases. The CDR3 is made up of 14 amino acids.

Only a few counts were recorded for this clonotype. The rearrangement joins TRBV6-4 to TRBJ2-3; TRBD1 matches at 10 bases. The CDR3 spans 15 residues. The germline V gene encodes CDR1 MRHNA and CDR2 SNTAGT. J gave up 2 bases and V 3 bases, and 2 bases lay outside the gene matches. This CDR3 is CASSEGTGDTDTQYF. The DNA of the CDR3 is TGTGCCAGCAGTGAAGGGACAGGGGACACAGATACGCAGTATTTT.